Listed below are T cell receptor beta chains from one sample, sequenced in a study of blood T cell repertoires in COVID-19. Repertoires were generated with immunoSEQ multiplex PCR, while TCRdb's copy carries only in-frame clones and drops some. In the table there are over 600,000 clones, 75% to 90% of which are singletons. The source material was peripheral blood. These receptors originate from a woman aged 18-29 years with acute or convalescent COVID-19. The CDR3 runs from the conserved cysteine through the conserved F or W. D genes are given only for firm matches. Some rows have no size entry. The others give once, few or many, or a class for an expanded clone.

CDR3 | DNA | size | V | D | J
CSASPHRDRHLNTEAFF | TGCAGTGCTAGTCCCCACCGGGACAGGCATTTGAACACTGAAGCTTTCTTT | NA | TRBV20-1 | TRBD1 | TRBJ1-1
CASSRELTATNEKLFF | TGTGCCAGCAGTCGTGAGCTGACAGCAACTAATGAAAAACTGTTTTTT | NA | TRBV2 | NA | TRBJ1-4
CASSRTGVDTQYF | TGCGCCAGCAGCCGCACAGGGGTAGATACGCAGTATTTT | NA | TRBV4-1 | TRBD1 | TRBJ2-3
CASSAGQGVNQPQHF | TGTGCCAGCAGCGCGGGACAGGGGGTGAATCAGCCCCAGCATTTT | NA | TRBV3-1/TRBV3-2 | TRBD1 | TRBJ1-5
CASSLGAGGTYGYTF | TGTGCCAGCAGCTTAGGGGCAGGGGGGACCTATGGCTACACCTTC | once | TRBV7-9 | TRBD1 | TRBJ1-2
CASSLGQTSTDTQYF | TGTGCCAGCAGCCTGGGACAGACCAGCACAGATACGCAGTATTTT | NA | TRBV5-5 | TRBD1 | TRBJ2-3
CASSPQGFYGYTF | TGTGCCAGCAGTCCTCAGGGCTTCTATGGCTACACCTTC | NA | TRBV7-2 | NA | TRBJ1-2
CAWSVRGGVTEAFF | TGTGCCTGGAGTGTACGCGGGGGTGTCACTGAAGCTTTCTTT | NA | TRBV30 | NA | TRBJ1-1
CATSDPGAPNYGYTF | TGTGCCACCAGTGATCCAGGGGCCCCTAACTATGGCTACACCTTC | NA | TRBV24-1 | NA | TRBJ1-2
CASSLNGVIYNEQFF | TGTGCCAGCAGCTTGAACGGGGTCATCTACAATGAGCAGTTCTTC | NA | TRBV5-6 | NA | TRBJ2-1
CASSPPGVTNEKLFF | TGTGCCAGCTCACCACCGGGAGTGACTAATGAAAAACTGTTTTTT | NA | TRBV18 | NA | TRBJ1-4
CASSYSGGAYEQFF | TGTGCCAGCAGTTACTCAGGGGGGGCATATGAGCAGTTCTTC | NA | TRBV6-5 | NA | TRBJ2-1
CASSLDRGGTQGYTF | TGTGCCAGCAGCTTAGATCGCGGAGGGACGCAGGGCTACACCTTC | NA | TRBV11-2 | NA | TRBJ1-2
CASSLMVLTGEGEKLFF | TGTGCCAGCAGTCTCATGGTCTTGACAGGGGAGGGCGAAAAACTGTTTTTT | NA | TRBV6-6 | TRBD1 | TRBJ1-4
CATSDSGTGGYTF | TGTGCCACCAGTGACTCCGGGACAGGAGGCTACACCTTC | NA | TRBV24-1 | TRBD1 | TRBJ1-2
CASSYRPGGIGNQPQHF | TGTGCCAGCAGTTATAGGCCAGGGGGTATCGGCAATCAGCCCCAGCATTTT | NA | TRBV6-2/TRBV6-3 | TRBD1 | TRBJ1-5
CASSRLAGGPLDGELFF | TGCGCCAGCAGCCGACTAGCGGGGGGGCCGTTAGACGGGGAGCTGTTTTTT | NA | TRBV4-3 | TRBD2 | TRBJ2-2
CASSVVGSGGPPYNEQFF | TGTGCCAGCAGCGTAGTAGGTAGCGGGGGGCCCCCCTACAATGAGCAGTTCTTC | once | TRBV9 | TRBD2 | TRBJ2-1
CASSSGAQHF | TGTGCCAGCAGTTCGGGGGCCCAGCATTTT | NA | TRBV28 | NA | TRBJ1-5
CASSSTVPYEQYF | TGTGCCAGCAGCTCTACGGTCCCCTACGAGCAGTACTTC | once | TRBV5-5 | NA | TRBJ2-7
CASSDRTGGDEQYF | TGTGCCAGCAGCGACCGGACAGGGGGAGACGAGCAGTACTTC | NA | TRBV7-9 | TRBD1 | TRBJ2-7
CASSPEPGTGGNQPQHF | TGCGCCAGCAGCCCGGAGCCCGGGACAGGTGGGAATCAGCCCCAGCATTTT | NA | TRBV5-1 | TRBD1 | TRBJ1-5
CASSPSRGATEAFF | TGTGCCAGCAGCCCCTCCCGCGGGGCCACTGAAGCTTTCTTT | once | TRBV25-1 | NA | TRBJ1-1
CASSAGPPIGLLHF | TGTGCCAGCAGCGCGGGCCCCCCAATTGGACTCCTCCACTTT | NA | TRBV9 | NA | TRBJ1-6
CASSYKEGQGNSPLHF | TGCGCCAGCAGCTACAAAGAGGGACAGGGGAATTCACCCCTCCACTTT | NA | TRBV4-1 | TRBD1 | TRBJ1-6
CAWSGGAYEKLFF | TGTGCCTGGAGTGGGGGCGCTTATGAAAAACTGTTTTTT | NA | TRBV30 | NA | TRBJ1-4
CASSRYRDTGELFF | TGTGCCAGCAGTCGTTACAGGGACACCGGGGAGCTGTTTTTT | NA | TRBV6-6 | NA | TRBJ2-2
CASSLGATEAFF | TGCGCCAGCAGCTTAGGGGCCACTGAAGCTTTCTTT | NA | TRBV5-1 | NA | TRBJ1-1
CASSIEVGRRNYGYTF | TGTGCCAGTAGTATAGAAGTGGGGAGACGGAACTATGGCTACACCTTC | NA | TRBV19 | NA | TRBJ1-2
CASSPTPQSYEQYF | TGTGCCAGCAGTCCCACCCCACAGTCCTACGAGCAGTACTTC | once | TRBV27 | NA | TRBJ2-7
CASSQPSGGYDNEQFF | TGCGCCAGCAGCCAGCCTAGCGGCGGCTATGACAATGAGCAGTTCTTC | NA | TRBV4-1 | TRBD2 | TRBJ2-1
CASSQTPSYGYTF | TGTGCCAGTAGTCAGACTCCCTCCTATGGCTACACCTTC | NA | TRBV19 | NA | TRBJ1-2
CASSPEGSSNYGYTF | TGTGCCAGCTCCCCGGAGGGGTCTTCTAACTATGGCTACACCTTC | NA | TRBV18 | NA | TRBJ1-2
CASGITGYTGELFF | TGTGCCAGCGGCATAACGGGGTACACCGGGGAGCTGTTTTTT | once | TRBV2 | NA | TRBJ2-2
CASSVVGGADTQYF | TGTGCCAGCAGCGTAGTGGGGGGGGCAGATACGCAGTATTTT | NA | TRBV9 | TRBD2 | TRBJ2-3
CASSQYGGSYEQYF | TGTGCCAGCAGCCAATACGGGGGGTCCTACGAGCAGTACTTC | NA | TRBV7-3 | TRBD2 | TRBJ2-7
CASSWDSRNEQFF | TGTGCCAGCAGTTGGGACAGCCGAAATGAGCAGTTCTTC | NA | TRBV27 | TRBD1 | TRBJ2-1
CASSRQGNTEAFF | TGTGCCAGCAGCCGGCAGGGGAACACTGAAGCTTTCTTT | once | TRBV14 | NA | TRBJ1-1
CASSLDLLRFYGYTF | TGTGCCAGCAGCTTAGATCTGCTACGGTTCTATGGCTACACCTTC | NA | TRBV11-2 | NA | TRBJ1-2
CASSQEFRQPQHF | TGTGCCAGCAGCCAAGAATTCCGTCAGCCCCAGCATTTT | NA | TRBV3-1/TRBV3-2 | NA | TRBJ1-5
CASSSNPNSTPEAFF | TGCGCCAGCAGCTCCAATCCCAACTCGACTCCTGAAGCTTTCTTT | NA | TRBV5-1 | NA | TRBJ1-1
CASSGHRGSEQYF | TGTGCCAGCAGCGGGCACAGGGGGTCCGAGCAGTACTTC | NA | TRBV7-3 | TRBD1 | TRBJ2-7
CASSPTSGEETQYF | TGCGCCAGCAGCCCAACTAGCGGGGAAGAGACCCAGTACTTC | NA | TRBV4-1 | TRBD2 | TRBJ2-5
CASSPNWSRDSPRYVGELFF | TGCGCCAGCAGTCCGAATTGGTCCCGGGACAGCCCCCGGTATGTCGGGGAGCTGTTTTTT | NA | TRBV23-1 | TRBD1 | TRBJ2-2
CASRDRGNQPQHF | TGTGCCAGCCGGGACAGGGGCAATCAGCCCCAGCATTTT | NA | TRBV2 | TRBD1 | TRBJ1-5
CASSPRLDHQETQYF | TGTGCCAGCAGCCCACGACTAGATCACCAAGAGACCCAGTACTTC | NA | TRBV6-2/TRBV6-3 | NA | TRBJ2-5
CASSPEGGGMNYGYTF | TGTGCCAGCAGCCCCGAGGGTGGGGGCATGAACTATGGCTACACCTTC | NA | TRBV3-1/TRBV3-2 | NA | TRBJ1-2
CASSKGGDGYTF | TGTGCCAGCTCAAAAGGGGGGGATGGCTACACCTTC | NA | TRBV21-1 | NA | TRBJ1-2
CASRQGSYGYTF | TGTGCCAGCAGACAGGGTAGCTATGGCTACACCTTC | NA | TRBV6-6 | NA | TRBJ1-2
CASSMDSNNSPLHF | TGCGCCAGCAGCATGGACAGTAATAATTCACCCCTCCACTTT | NA | TRBV5-1 | NA | TRBJ1-6
CASSQEKPSGVYNEQFF | TGTGCCAGCAGCCAAGAGAAACCTAGCGGGGTGTACAATGAGCAGTTCTTC | NA | TRBV14 | TRBD2 | TRBJ2-1
CASSPGTSGGSTDTQYF | TGTGCCAGCAGCCCCGGGACTAGCGGGGGGAGCACAGATACGCAGTATTTT | NA | TRBV11-3 | TRBD2 | TRBJ2-3
CASSEQGWNTEAFF | TGTGCCAGCAGTGAACAGGGTTGGAACACTGAAGCTTTCTTT | NA | TRBV2 | NA | TRBJ1-1
CASSYRRVGQETQYF | TGTGCCAGCAGTTACCGGAGGGTGGGCCAAGAGACCCAGTACTTC | once | TRBV6-5 | NA | TRBJ2-5